The clone carrying this T cell receptor (beta chain) has only a few counts. Other nucleotide sequences from this sample produce the same CDR3. Isolated RNA was reverse transcribed into cDNA used as the sequencing template. Some clones are missing from TCRdb's copy, which holds only in-frame ones; the method was immunoSEQ multiplex PCR. The sample consists of about 87,000 clones, around three quarters of them appearing once. Treatment defined: oral pan-JAK inhibitor, 5-10 mg twice daily. Samples from alopecia areata patients were lesional scalp punch biopsies and peripheral blood. This sample was included in a study of CD8+ T cells in alopecia areata. Germline V gene lookup returns CDR1 SGHAT and CDR2 FQNNGV. The ends were cut back, 0 bases at V and 2 bases at J, with 4 bases in the middle. There are 13 residues in the CDR3.

The receptor was derived from a human donor with alopecia areata. The input for sequencing was CD8+ T cells sorted from blood, taken between weeks 44 and 45, from a patient treated with tofacitinib. This chain connects TRBV11-2 to TRBJ1-1; D is ambiguous. The CDR3 protein is CASSLDLNTEAFF. CDR3 nucleotides: TGTGCCAGCAGCTTAGACCTTAACACTGAAGCTTTCTTT.